These 27 T cell receptor beta chains came from one sample sequenced in a study of molecular identifiers for immune sequencing clone quantification. From the PCR reads, TCRdb called clonotypes with MiXCR, one entry per CDR3 protein. The data contain some 590,000 distinct CDR3 sequences, 25% of them singletons. The specimen sequenced was naive CD8+ T cells from blood, with Jurkat cell RNA spiked in. Subset in this sample: FACS-sorted CD8+CD4-CCR7+CD45RA+ naive T cells. These receptors were collected from a human donor in good health. Some libraries in this study had Jurkat cell RNA spiked in.

To note about this clonotype: It may be a read error: a sequence one base away is much more abundant. DNA for the CDR3: TGTGCCAGCAGCCCCTTGCGGGGGGCGAGAAGCTCCTACGAGCAGTACTTC. Protein product: CASSPLRGARSSYEQYF. V gene TRBV6-5 combines with J gene TRBJ2-7, with TRBD2 matching over 8 bases. Germline CDR1 and CDR2: MNHEY and SVGAGI. The CDR3 spans 17 residues. V gave up 6 bases and J gave up 0 bases; unmatched junction bases: 13.

A note on this clonotype: A read error is likely, as this CDR3 ends without the conserved phenylalanine or tryptophan. The limits of the CDR3 on the DNA are not certain, so only TCRdb's listed CDR3 is given. The chain carries TRBV6-2 or TRBV6-3 and TRBJ2-7. Germline-derived CDR1 and CDR2 are MNHEY and SVGEGT. The CDR3 comprises 12 residues, both ends counted. The CDR3 loop reads CASSYSGVSEYS.

This clonotype was counted at least ten times. The chain joins TRBV7-2 to TRBJ2-3, with D uncertain. CDR1 and CDR2 from the germline V gene are SGHTA and FQGNSA. This CDR3 contains 14 residues. V lost 5 bases and J 2 bases, leaving 11 bases between the germline ends. The CDR3: CASSTTGYTDTQYF. The DNA for the CDR3 is TGTGCCAGCAGCACAACTGGGTACACAGATACGCAGTATTTT. The whole variable domain, filled in from reference TRBV7-2 and TRBJ2-3, reads GAGVSQSPSNKVTEKGKDVELRCDPISGHTALYWYRQSLGQGLEFLIYFQGNSAPDKSGLPSDRFSAERTGGSVSTLTIQRTQQEDSAVYLCASSTTGYTDTQYFGPGTRLTVL.

The sample holds many counts of this clonotype. The rearrangement joins TRBV4-3 to TRBJ1-4, with D perhaps matching TRBD1 (5 bases). Germline CDR1 and CDR2: LGHNA and YSLEER. The CDR3 contains 15 residues. The germline V and J ends were trimmed by 0 bases and 10 bases, with 15 bases remaining between them. CDR3 DNA sequence: TGCGCCAGCAGCCAAGAGTGGCAGGGAGTAGGAAAACTGTTTTTT. Translating gives CASSQEWQGVGKLFF.

In this sample, this clonotype turned up a few times. The CDR3 sequence: CASSRTNEAPNTEAFF. CDR3 coding DNA: TGTGCCAGCAGTCGGACAAACGAAGCACCGAACACTGAAGCTTTCTTT. V usage is TRBV6-4 and J usage is TRBJ1-1; D is perhaps TRBD1 (5 bases). Germline V gene sequence: CDR1 MRHNA, CDR2 SNTAGT. V was clipped by 5 bases and J by 1 base, with 17 bases between them. The CDR3 extends over 16 amino acids.

With respect to this clonotype: This could be a read error, since a much larger clone is one nucleotide away. The chain combines TRBV7-2 with TRBJ1-5; D remains unclear. The CDR3 is made up of 13 amino acids. The germline CDR1 and CDR2 sequences are SGHTA and FQGNSA. This chain's CDR3 is CASSLEKRQPQRF. CDR3 nucleotides: TGTGCCAGCAGCTTAGAGAAGAGGCAGCCCCAGCGTTTT.

This clonotype was seen many times. This chain joins TRBV5-1 and TRBJ2-7; no clear D. This CDR3 spans 14 amino acids. Per the germline V gene, CDR1 is SGHRS and CDR2 is YFSETQ. Trimming cost V 4 bases and J 2 bases, with 13 bases left between them. The CDR3 DNA sequence: TGCGCCAGCAGCGCACACAGAACACCCTACGAGCAGTACTTC. Its translation is CASSAHRTPYEQYF. Looking up the rest from reference TRBV5-1 and TRBJ2-7 gives the full variable domain: KAGVTQTPRYLIKTRGQQVTLSCSPISGHRSVSWYQQTPGQGLQFLFEYFSETQRNKGNFPGRFSGRQFSNSRSEMNVSTLELGDSALYLCASSAHRTPYEQYFGPGTRLTVT.

This clonotype was counted between two and nine times. The chain is built from TRBV6-5 and TRBJ2-7; a possible D gene is TRBD2 (5 bases). The germline CDR1 and CDR2 sequences are MNHEY and SVGAGI. CDR3 length: 13 amino acids. V lost 4 bases, J lost 2 bases, and 9 bases lay in between. This CDR3 is CASSLAITYEQYF. For the CDR3, the DNA is TGTGCCAGCAGTTTAGCGATCACCTACGAGCAGTACTTC.

Notes on this clonotype: A much larger clone differs by one base, so this may be a read error. The chain employs TRBV27 and TRBJ1-2, with D unresolved. This CDR3 comprises 14 residues. Germline loops: CDR1 MNHEY, CDR2 SMNVEV (reference sequence). CDR3 amino acids: CASSFRLPNYDYTF. The CDR3 DNA reads TGTGCCAGCAGTTTCCGACTGCCTAACTATGACTACACCTTC.

This clonotype was counted at least ten times. This chain joins TRBV29-1 and TRBJ2-3, with 11 bases lining up with TRBD2. V lost 3 bases and J lost 0; bases outside the gene matches: 8. The CDR3 contains 17 residues. Germline V gene sequence: CDR1 SQVTM, CDR2 ANQGSEA. CDR3 amino acids: CSVDGTSGTYSTDTQYF. The CDR3 nucleotides are TGCAGCGTTGATGGGACTAGCGGAACGTATAGCACAGATACGCAGTATTTT.

The chain has TRBV11-3 and TRBJ1-6; weak D call: TRBD1 (6 bases). Trimming took 5 bases from V and 0 from J, leaving 14 bases between them. Germline-derived CDR1 and CDR2 are SGHNT and YENEEA. CDR3 length: 17 residues. As DNA, the CDR3 is TGTGCCAGCAGCCACGGACAGCCGAGCTCCTATAATTCACCCCTCCACTTT. Protein: CASSHGQPSSYNSPLHF.

The gene calls are TRBV29-1 and TRBJ1-2, with D maybe TRBD1 (5 bases). This CDR3 is 14 amino acids long. V lost 3 bases and J lost 4, with 15 bases in between. Germline assignment: CDR1 SQVTM and CDR2 ANQGSEA. The CDR3: CSVEPAGFGYGYTF. For the CDR3, the DNA is TGCAGCGTTGAGCCAGCAGGGTTCGGCTATGGCTACACCTTC.

V and J are TRBV4-1 and TRBJ1-3; the D is unclear. Germline lookup yields CDR1 MGHRA and CDR2 YSYEKL. Deletions cut 3 bases from V and 7 bases from J, with 16 bases between. CDR3 length: 15 amino acids. CDR3 in amino acids: CASSHRVGLDNTIYF. Here the CDR3 DNA reads TGCGCCAGCAGCCATCGAGTGGGTCTGGATAACACCATATATTTT.

This clonotype was picked up a small number of times. This chain uses TRBV2 with TRBJ1-4; weak D call: TRBD1 (6 bases). The CDR3 spans 13 residues. The ends were cut back, 8 bases at V and 12 bases at J, with 19 bases in the middle. Per germline, CDR1 SNHLY and CDR2 FYNNEI. This CDR3 is CASVSEGTPELFF. The CDR3 coding sequence is TGTGCCAGCGTTAGCGAGGGGACACCGGAACTGTTTTTT.

There are many counts of this clonotype. V and J are TRBV4-1 and TRBJ1-2; D perhaps matches TRBD1 (5 bases). V lost 1 base and J 2 bases, leaving 11 bases between the germline ends. This CDR3 region has 15 residues. CDR1 and CDR2 (germline): MGHRA, YSYEKL. In DNA, the CDR3 is TGCGCCAGCAGCCAAGGTCCGGGGGAGAACTATGGCTACACCTTC. Translating gives CASSQGPGENYGYTF.

This clonotype has at least ten counts. The chain joins TRBV5-1 to TRBJ1-4, with D hard to call. From germline, CDR1 is SGHRS and CDR2 YFSETQ. V gave up 0 bases and J gave up 6 bases, with 15 bases separating them. CDR3 size: 16 residues. CDR3 in DNA: TGCGCCAGCAGCTTGGATGGGAAGGAGGTCGATGAAAAACTGTTTTTT. Translated, it gives CASSLDGKEVDEKLFF.

Points on this clonotype: A much larger clonotype is one base distant, so this may be a read error. The chain uses TRBV5-6 and TRBJ2-7; maybe TRBD2 (6 bases). The CDR3 is made up of 14 amino acids. Between the trimmed V and J ends, which lost 0 bases and 7 bases, there was a span of 14 bases. CDR1 SGHDT and CDR2 YYEEEE come from the germline V gene. CDR3: CASSLGAPGGEQYF. The CDR3, as DNA: TGTGCCAGCAGCTTGGGGGCCCCAGGAGGGGAGCAGTACTTC.

This clonotype appeared a single time. Since a much larger clone is just one base distant, this may be a read error. This chain uses TRBV18 with TRBJ1-1, with 9 bases aligning to TRBD1. The CDR3 extends over 14 amino acids. CDR1 KGHSH and CDR2 LQKENI come from the germline V gene. CDR3: CASSRDRADTKAFF. The CDR3 bases are TGTGCCAGCTCACGGGACAGGGCGGACACTAAAGCTTTCTTT.

This clonotype was counted between two and nine times. The chain joins TRBV7-9 to TRBJ2-5, with TRBD2 matching over 10 bases. From germline, CDR1 is SEHNR and CDR2 FQNEAQ (reference sequence). This CDR3 region has 16 residues. The V gene end was trimmed by 5 bases and the J gene end by 5 bases; junction bases not matched to a gene: 11. The DNA for the CDR3 is TGTGCCAGCAGCCTCCCGGGTAGCGGGAGGTTTGAGACCCAGTACTTC. Protein product: CASSLPGSGRFETQYF. Filled out from reference TRBV7-9 and TRBJ2-5, the complete variable domain reads DTGVSQNPRHKITKRGQNVTFRCDPISEHNRLYWYRQTLGQGPEFLTYFQNEAQLEKSRLLSDRFSAERPKGSFSTLEIQRTEQGDSAMYLCASSLPGSGRFETQYFGPGTRLLVL.

Notes on this clonotype: A much larger clonotype is one base distant, so this may be a read error. This chain connects TRBV4-1 to TRBJ1-3; 7 bases are shared with TRBD1. Unmatched junction bases numbered 4, after V lost 3 bases and J lost 2 bases. Germline lookup yields CDR1 MGHRA and CDR2 YSYEKL. The CDR3 sequence is 15 residues long. CDR3 protein: CASSQCQGAGNTIYF. Here the CDR3 DNA reads TGCGCCAGCAGCCAGTGCCAGGGGGCTGGAAACACCATATATTTT.

In its sample, this clonotype was seen many times. The chain has TRBV5-6 and TRBJ2-4; unclear D gene. The CDR3 extends over 16 amino acids. V gave up 1 base and J gave up 3 bases, with 14 bases separating them. The germline V gene has CDR1 SGHDT and CDR2 YYEEEE. The CDR3 bases are TGTGCCAGCAGCTTGTATGTGGTGTTTGGCAAAAACATTCAGTACTTC. Its protein is CASSLYVVFGKNIQYF.

This clonotype was counted a few times. The chain links TRBV7-3 to TRBJ2-3; D is unresolved. V lost 2 bases and J lost 0, with 9 bases in between. CDR3 length: 15 amino acids. Germline CDR1 is SGHTA and CDR2 is FQGTGA. CDR3 bases: TGTGCCAGCAGCTTATTCCCGGGTAGCACAGATACGCAGTATTTT. Translated, it gives CASSLFPGSTDTQYF.

The rearrangement links TRBV9 to TRBJ2-1; possibly TRBD1 for D (6 bases). The V gene's germline CDR1 is SGDLS and CDR2 YYNGEE. The V end lost 3 bases, the J end lost 4 bases, and 17 bases lay between the germline ends. The CDR3 totals 16 residues. The DNA of the CDR3 is TGTGCCAGCAGCGGGGGACCCGGGACAAAGTACAATGAGCAGTTCTTC. Its translation: CASSGGPGTKYNEQFF.

V is TRBV15 and J is TRBJ2-3, with D perhaps matching TRBD2 (7 bases). The CDR3 is made up of 14 amino acids. The V and J ends lost 1 base and 7 bases respectively, with 12 bases between them. CDR1 is LNHNV and CDR2 is YYDKDF in the germline V gene (reference sequence). The CDR3 here is CATSRAGGGNTQYF. The CDR3 DNA reads TGTGCCACCAGCAGAGCGGGCGGGGGCAATACGCAGTATTTT.

This clonotype has a count of ten or more. The chain couples TRBV6-6 to TRBJ2-3; D gene uncertain. The CDR3 covers 11 residues. V gave up 7 bases and J gave up 6 bases, with 8 bases separating them. Germline lookup yields CDR1 MNHNY and CDR2 SVGAGI (reference sequence). DNA for the CDR3: TGTGCCAGCACCCTTATGGATACGCAGTATTTT. The encoded protein is CASTLMDTQYF.

Ten or more counts support this clonotype. The CDR3 nucleotides are TGTGCCAGCAGCCCCGAGACAGATCTCGCCTCCTACGAGCAGTACTTC. Translating gives CASSPETDLASYEQYF. J is TRBJ2-7 and V is TRBV4-2, with D tentatively TRBD1 (5 bases). V was trimmed by 4 bases and J by 0 bases, leaving 16 bases between them. The CDR3 is made up of 16 amino acids. Per the germline V gene, CDR1 is LGHNA and CDR2 is YNFKEQ.

The sample holds many counts of this clonotype. The rearrangement links TRBV29-1 to TRBJ2-3, with D perhaps matching TRBD1 or TRBD2 (5 bases each). Germline CDR1 SQVTM, CDR2 ANQGSEA. The CDR3 consists of 15 residues. V gave up 0 bases and J gave up 2 bases, with 12 bases separating them. The CDR3 DNA reads TGCAGCGTTGAAGAAGGTTGGGGGACCACAGATACGCAGTATTTT. Amino acids: CSVEEGWGTTDTQYF.